The sequence of this TCR beta chain was determined in a study of graft-versus-host responses after intestinal transplantation. About the research overall: All recipients got anti-thymocyte globulin induction, then tacrolimus and steroids for approximately 3 years. Study-wide results and limits: Recipient marrow harbored GvH clones, some of which surfaced first in ileum or blood.

The CDR3 has 14 amino acids. Germline loops: CDR1 ENHRY, CDR2 SYGVKD. J gave up 4 bases and V 6 bases, and 5 bases lay outside the gene matches. This clone has just a few counts. Antigen: not known. Here immunoSEQ multiplex PCR was the method, and the copy in TCRdb shows in-frame clones only, minus some. The data show roughly 120,000 clones, about nine tenths seen once. This material consisted of unstimulated CD4+ T cells sorted from spleen or lymph node cells, taken before intestinal transplant. This sequence originates from a human donor who received an intestinal transplant. The V gene is TRBV10-3, the J gene TRBJ1-5; 8 bases line up with TRBD1. CDR3 residues: CAISDRGGNQPQHF. CDR3 DNA sequence: TGTGCCATCAGCGACAGGGGAGGGAATCAGCCCCAGCATTTT.